The 21 T cell receptor beta chains below were found in one sample sequenced in a study of T cell responses to AZD1222 COVID-19 vaccine. TCRdb's table, derived via immunoSEQ multiplex PCR, lists solely in-frame clones and lacks some. The table lists about 110,000 clones, around 90% of them singletons. The material was peripheral blood, obtained on day 0 of AZD1222 vaccination. The receptors originated from an adult in good health.

The chain uses TRBV28 and TRBJ1-5; D gene ambiguous. The germline CDR1 and CDR2 sequences are MDHEN and SYDVKM. The CDR3 extends over 13 amino acids. Trimming stripped 4 bases from V and 4 bases from J, with 8 bases between. In DNA, the CDR3 is TGTGCCAGCAGTTCCGGGCAGAATCAGCCCCAGCATTTT. This translates into CASSSGQNQPQHF.

The J gene is TRBJ2-3, the V gene TRBV10-1; D unresolved. CDR3 length: 13 residues. V was trimmed by 5 bases and J by 6 bases, leaving 12 bases between them. Germline CDR1 is WNHNN and CDR2 is SYGVQD (reference sequence). The CDR3 sequence: CASSRSLEDTQYF. CDR3 nucleotide sequence: TGCGCCAGCAGTAGAAGTTTAGAGGATACGCAGTATTTT.

V gene TRBV28 combines with J gene TRBJ2-1; maybe TRBD1 (6 bases). V dropped 4 bases and J dropped 9 bases, with 10 bases sitting between them. Germline values: CDR1 MDHEN, CDR2 SYDVKM. The CDR3 consists of 12 residues. DNA of the CDR3: TGTGCCAGCAGTTCCCAGGGGTCTGAGCAGTTCTTC. It translates to CASSSQGSEQFF. The variable domain in full, completed from reference TRBV28 and TRBJ2-1, reads DVKVTQSSRYLVKRTGEKVFLECVQDMDHENMFWYRQDPGLGLRLIYFSYDVKMKEKGDIPEGYSVSREKKERFSLILESASTNQTSMYLCASSSQGSEQFFGPGTRLTVL.

This chain joins TRBV19 and TRBJ1-5; TRBD1 aligns across 8 bases. The V and J ends lost 5 bases and 4 bases, in that order; junction bases with no gene match: 13. CDR1 and CDR2 from the germline V gene are LNHDA and SQIVND (reference sequence). The CDR3 totals 17 residues. Written as DNA, the CDR3 is TGTGCCAGTAGTTTCTCCCCGGGACAGGTGCCAAATCAGCCCCAGCATTTT. Residues: CASSFSPGQVPNQPQHF.

This clone was recorded only once. V gene TRBV9 combines with J gene TRBJ1-2; no reliable D call. The CDR3 spans 14 residues. The V gene lost 4 bases and the J gene lost 0 bases, with 10 bases spanning the gap. Germline V gene sequence: CDR1 SGDLS, CDR2 YYNGEE. CDR3 sequence reads: CASSPQGTNYGYTF. DNA of the CDR3: TGTGCCAGCAGCCCCCAAGGCACTAACTATGGCTACACCTTC.

The gene calls are TRBV19 and TRBJ2-3, with D perhaps TRBD2 (6 bases). Trimming pared 5 bases from V and 2 bases from J, leaving 20 bases between. Looked up from germline, CDR1 is LNHDA and CDR2 is SQIVND (reference sequence). There are 17 residues in the CDR3. CDR3 DNA sequence: TGTGCCAGTAGTCTGGGACTCTCCTTCCTTTACACAGATACGCAGTATTTT. Translated: CASSLGLSFLYTDTQYF.

The chain couples TRBV11-3 to TRBJ1-2, with D unresolved. Trimming left V 1 base short and J 8 bases short, with 11 bases between. In germline, CDR1 is SGHNT, CDR2 YENEEA. There are 13 residues in the CDR3. This chain's CDR3 is CASSLGHQMGYTF. The CDR3 DNA is TGTGCCAGCAGCTTAGGACATCAGATGGGCTACACCTTC.

This clone was seen more than once but under ten times. The chain's CDR3 is CSVEDGQVAGAGYTF. The CDR3 DNA follows: TGCAGCGTTGAAGATGGCCAGGTCGCCGGAGCAGGCTACACCTTC. V usage is TRBV29-1 and J usage is TRBJ1-2, with D unresolved. V lost 0 bases and J lost 8, with 19 bases in between. The CDR3 covers 15 residues. Germline V gene data show CDR1 as SQVTM and CDR2 as ANQGSEA.

This clone was observed once. This chain links TRBV19 with TRBJ2-5; D is perhaps TRBD1 (5 bases). V dropped 3 bases and J dropped 1 base, with 18 bases sitting between them. The V gene's germline CDR1 is LNHDA and CDR2 SQIVND (reference sequence). The CDR3 covers 17 residues. This chain's CDR3 is CASSIPGGARFQETQYF. The CDR3 DNA sequence: TGTGCCAGTAGTATCCCGGGTGGGGCCCGATTCCAAGAGACCCAGTACTTC.

The genes are TRBV28 and TRBJ1-3; TRBD1 matches at 7 bases. V shed 4 bases, J shed 3 bases, and the junction held 15 bases outside the gene matches. The CDR3 has 18 residues. CDR1 is MDHEN and CDR2 is SYDVKM in the germline V gene. The CDR3 DNA reads TGTGCCAGCAGTTCTCCTCTCGCCGACAGGGCAGGTGGAAACACCATATATTTT. It encodes CASSSPLADRAGGNTIYF.

The chain couples TRBV20-1 to TRBJ2-1; a possible D gene is TRBD1 (6 bases). The germline V gene encodes CDR1 DFQATT and CDR2 SNEGSKA (reference sequence). V was cut by 5 bases and J by 7 bases, with 9 bases left in between. This CDR3 has 11 amino acids. CDR3 sequence (DNA): TGCAGTGCTGCCAGGGGTAATGAGCAGTTCTTC. This codes for CSAARGNEQFF.

This clone has only one observation. The sample has other DNA sequences that encode this CDR3 too. This rearrangement joins TRBV6-5 to TRBJ1-1; D perhaps matches TRBD1 (5 bases). The germline CDR1 and CDR2 sequences are MNHEY and SVGAGI. The CDR3 length is 14 residues. With 2 bases removed from V and 2 bases from J, the gap between germline ends came to 9 bases. DNA of the CDR3: TGTGCCAGCAGTTACAGGGGAGGAAACACTGAAGCTTTCTTT. It encodes CASSYRGGNTEAFF.

The V call is TRBV7-3, the J call TRBJ1-5; tentatively, D is TRBD1 (5 bases). This CDR3 spans 15 amino acids. Germline V gene data show CDR1 as SGHTA and CDR2 as FQGTGA. V lost 5 bases to trimming and J lost 3 bases, with 14 bases between them. The CDR3 loop reads CASSPSMGDNQPQHF. The CDR3 DNA follows: TGTGCCAGCAGCCCATCGATGGGGGACAATCAGCCCCAGCATTTT.

The chain employs TRBV7-9 and TRBJ1-1; D possibly corresponds to TRBD1 (6 bases). V was pared by 2 bases and J by 5 bases, with 9 bases between. Germline CDR1 SEHNR, CDR2 FQNEAQ (reference sequence). The CDR3 runs to 13 residues. In DNA, the CDR3 is TGTGCCAGCAGCTTACAGGGGAAAACTGAAGCTTTCTTT. Protein: CASSLQGKTEAFF. Complete variable domain (other parts from reference TRBV7-9 and TRBJ1-1): DTGVSQNPRHKITKRGQNVTFRCDPISEHNRLYWYRQTLGQGPEFLTYFQNEAQLEKSRLLSDRFSAERPKGSFSTLEIQRTEQGDSAMYLCASSLQGKTEAFFGQGTRLTVV.

CDR3 loop: CASSFLHSGRGREEQYF. CDR3 nucleotide sequence: TGTGCCAGCAGCTTCCTTCACTCGGGCAGGGGGCGCGAAGAGCAGTACTTC. V and J are TRBV5-6 and TRBJ2-7, with 8 bases fitting TRBD1. This CDR3 has 17 residues. V was pared by 2 bases and J by 7 bases, with 17 bases of the junction left unmatched. Germline V gene lookup returns CDR1 SGHDT and CDR2 YYEEEE.

The chain combines TRBV28 with TRBJ1-2, with D perhaps TRBD1 (5 bases). The germline V gene encodes CDR1 MDHEN and CDR2 SYDVKM. V lost 3 bases and J 5 bases, leaving 22 bases between the germline ends. The CDR3 is 17 residues long. CDR3 sequence reads: CASSFPPSAGLYYGYTF. CDR3 in DNA: TGTGCCAGCAGTTTCCCCCCGTCCGCAGGGCTCTATTATGGCTACACCTTC.

The CDR3 protein is CASNRDTGTVNEQFF. Here the CDR3 DNA reads TGTGCCAGCAACCGAGACACCGGGACAGTCAATGAGCAGTTCTTC. The chain recombines TRBV5-6 with TRBJ2-1; 7 bases line up with TRBD1. Trimming at V came to 6 bases and at J to 6 bases, leaving 12 bases not matched to a gene. The CDR3 covers 15 residues. CDR1 SGHDT and CDR2 YYEEEE come from the germline V gene. The full variable domain, its missing parts supplied by reference TRBV5-6 and TRBJ2-1, is DAGVTQSPTHLIKTRGQQVTLRCSPKSGHDTVSWYQQALGQGPQFIFQYYEEEERQRGNFPDRFSGHQFPNYSSELNVNALLLGDSALYLCASNRDTGTVNEQFFGPGTRLTVL.

The J gene is TRBJ1-6, the V gene TRBV6-2 or TRBV6-3; D not certain. The CDR3 extends over 14 amino acids. From germline, CDR1 is MNHEY and CDR2 SVGEGT. Trimming left V 0 bases short and J 6 bases short, with 6 bases between. CDR3 nucleotide sequence: TGTGCCAGCAGTTACTCGACTCTTAATTCACCCCTCCACTTT. Translated, it gives CASSYSTLNSPLHF.

The CDR3 DNA sequence: TGTGCCAGCAGTTCCCCCGACGGGCAATCCTACAATGAGCAGTTCTTC. It codes for CASSSPDGQSYNEQFF. The gene calls are TRBV6-5 and TRBJ2-1; D is unresolved. Germline loops: CDR1 MNHEY, CDR2 SVGAGI. V was shortened by 4 bases and J by 1 base, with 14 bases between the two germline ends. The CDR3 covers 16 residues.

This chain uses TRBV19 with TRBJ1-1; no clear D. This CDR3 contains 13 residues. Germline loops: CDR1 LNHDA, CDR2 SQIVND (reference sequence). V lost 3 bases and J 3 bases, leaving 8 bases between the germline ends. The CDR3 region has the DNA TGTGCCAGTAGTATGATCGGGGACACTGAAGCTTTCTTT. It is translated as CASSMIGDTEAFF.

This sequence joins TRBV12-3 or TRBV12-4 and TRBJ2-2; possibly TRBD2 for D (6 bases). The CDR3 runs to 13 residues. Trimming took 7 bases from V and 5 from J, leaving 11 bases between them. Here the CDR3 DNA reads TGTGCCAGCACTCCGACTAGGACCGGGGAGCTGTTTTTT. Its translation is CASTPTRTGELFF.